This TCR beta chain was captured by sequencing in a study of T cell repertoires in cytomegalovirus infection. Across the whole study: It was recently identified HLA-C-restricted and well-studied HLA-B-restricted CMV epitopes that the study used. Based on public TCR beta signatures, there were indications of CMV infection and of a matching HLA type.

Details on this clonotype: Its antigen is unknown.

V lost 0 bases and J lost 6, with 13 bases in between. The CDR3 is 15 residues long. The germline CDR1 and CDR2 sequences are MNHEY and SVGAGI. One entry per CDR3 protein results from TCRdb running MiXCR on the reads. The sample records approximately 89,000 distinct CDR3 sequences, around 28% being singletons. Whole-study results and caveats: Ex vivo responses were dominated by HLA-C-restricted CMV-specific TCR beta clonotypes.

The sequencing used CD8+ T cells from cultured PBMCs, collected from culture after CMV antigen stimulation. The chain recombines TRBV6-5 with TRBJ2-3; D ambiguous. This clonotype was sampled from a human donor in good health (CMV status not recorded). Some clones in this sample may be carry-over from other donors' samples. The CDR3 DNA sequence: TGTGCCAGCAGTTACTCAACTGGCGGTTTGGATACGCAGTATTTT. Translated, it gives CASSYSTGGLDTQYF.